One sample yielded the 11 T cell receptor beta chains listed below, sequenced in a study of identical twins. TCRdb re-called the 5' RACE reads through MiXCR, storing one row per CDR3 protein. The table lists some 250,000 distinct CDR3 sequences, 5% to 7% of them singletons, with more than 14% in the top ten. These data are also associated with another study on T cells expressing NK-cell markers.

Sequencing was carried out using CD8+ T cells sorted from blood. These receptors all stem from a woman aged 18-35 years in good health.

In its sample, this clonotype was seen many times. J is TRBJ1-2 and V is TRBV3-1; D is uncertain. Germline V gene lookup returns CDR1 LGHDT and CDR2 YNNKEL (reference sequence). V lost 6 bases, J lost 3 bases, and 11 bases lay in between. This CDR3 is built from 13 residues. CDR3 sequence (DNA): TGTGCCAGCAGGCCGAGCGGGGACTATGGCTACACCTTC. Protein: CASRPSGDYGYTF.

This clonotype was seen a few times. The rearrangement uses TRBV3-1 and TRBJ2-2, with 8 bases matching TRBD2. V gave up 0 bases and J gave up 5 bases; unmatched junction bases: 5. The V gene's germline CDR1 is LGHDT and CDR2 YNNKEL (reference sequence). The CDR3 extends over 16 amino acids. DNA of the CDR3: TGTGCCAGCAGCCAAGATCTCGGGGGGGCGACCGGGGAGCTGTTTTTT. It is translated as CASSQDLGGATGELFF.

Here the CDR3 DNA reads TGTGCCAGCAGCAAAGCGTGCAAGGTAGCGGGGGGCGGTTACGAGCAGTACTTC. The encoded protein is CASSKACKVAGGGYEQYF. V and J are TRBV21-1 and TRBJ2-7; the D segment call TRBD2 is taken from the table without a DNA check. TRBV21-1 is assigned pseudogene status. This CDR3 spans 18 amino acids.

The chain links TRBV5-6 to TRBJ2-3; D unclear. Per germline, CDR1 SGHDT and CDR2 YYEEEE. The V end was cut by 1 base, the J end by 2 bases, with 20 bases between. This CDR3 comprises 18 residues. In DNA, the CDR3 is TGTGCCAGCAGCTTGCTTGGACCTGACGGATACAACACAGATACGCAGTATTTT. Translating gives CASSLLGPDGYNTDTQYF.

This clonotype was seen many times. The rearrangement joins TRBV29-1 to TRBJ2-1, with D perhaps matching TRBD1 or TRBD2 (5 bases each). V dropped 7 bases and J dropped 9 bases, with 19 bases sitting between them. Germline CDR1 reads SQVTM; CDR2 reads ANQGSEA. This CDR3 is built from 13 residues. The CDR3 loop is CSESPGPGAEQFF. The CDR3 nucleotides are TGCAGCGAGAGCCCGGGACCTGGGGCTGAGCAGTTCTTC.

This clonotype was found a few times. The V and J genes are TRBV16 and TRBJ2-2, with no clear D. The ends were cut back, 3 bases at V and 7 bases at J, with 21 bases in the middle. Per germline, CDR1 KGHSY and CDR2 FQNENV. This CDR3 region has 17 residues. The CDR3 sequence is CASSQTRWTSTLGELFF. The CDR3 nucleotides read TGTGCCAGCAGCCAGACACGATGGACCTCCACTCTCGGGGAGCTGTTTTTT. The whole variable domain, filled in from reference TRBV16 and TRBJ2-2, reads GEEVAQTPKHLVRGEGQKAKLYCAPIKGHSYVFWYQQVLKNEFKFLISFQNENVFDETGMPKERFSAKCLPNSPCSLEIQATKLEDSAVYFCASSQTRWTSTLGELFFGEGSRLTVL.

This chain links TRBV27 with TRBJ2-7; D may be TRBD2 (7 bases). Germline V gives CDR1 MNHEY, CDR2 SMNVEV (reference sequence). Trimming removed 8 bases at V and 2 bases at J, with 13 bases between. This CDR3 contains 13 residues. For the CDR3, the DNA is TGTGCCAGCCAGGAGGGGGGGGCCTACGAGCAGTACTTC. Its translation: CASQEGGAYEQYF.

This clonotype was observed a handful of times. The CDR3 protein is CASSYYRVQSDQPQHF. DNA of the CDR3: TGTGCCAGCAGTTACTACCGGGTACAAAGCGATCAGCCCCAGCATTTT. The genes are TRBV6-2 or TRBV6-3 and TRBJ1-5; D not certain. The CDR3 loop spans 16 amino acids. From germline, CDR1 is MNHEY and CDR2 SVGEGT. V shed 1 base and J shed 5 bases, with 15 bases lying between them.

This clonotype has only a few counts. This rearrangement joins TRBV4-1 to TRBJ2-7; TRBD1 aligns across 7 bases. The CDR3 has 16 residues. Trimming took 2 bases from V and 0 from J; bases not matched to a gene: 7. Per germline, CDR1 MGHRA and CDR2 YSYEKL. CDR3 in amino acids: CASSQKPGTDSYEQYF. The DNA of the CDR3 is TGCGCCAGCAGCCAAAAACCCGGGACAGACTCCTACGAGCAGTACTTC.

V gene TRBV27 combines with J gene TRBJ2-2, with 9 bases that match TRBD2. Germline V gene data show CDR1 as MNHEY and CDR2 as SMNVEV (reference sequence). With V trimmed by 4 bases and J by 7 bases, 10 bases remained unmatched. The CDR3 runs to 16 residues. CDR3: CASSWSSGALVGELFF. CDR3 DNA: TGTGCCAGCAGTTGGTCTAGCGGGGCCTTGGTCGGGGAGCTGTTTTTT.

This clonotype appeared a few times. The J gene is TRBJ1-2, the V gene TRBV2, with a tentative D call TRBD1 (5 bases). The CDR3 has 14 residues. Trimming pared 3 bases from V and 3 bases from J, leaving 11 bases between. Germline V CDR1 and CDR2: SNHLY, FYNNEI. DNA of the CDR3: TGTGCCAGCAGTGATCCCGGGACCCACTATGGCTACACCTTC. Its translation: CASSDPGTHYGYTF.